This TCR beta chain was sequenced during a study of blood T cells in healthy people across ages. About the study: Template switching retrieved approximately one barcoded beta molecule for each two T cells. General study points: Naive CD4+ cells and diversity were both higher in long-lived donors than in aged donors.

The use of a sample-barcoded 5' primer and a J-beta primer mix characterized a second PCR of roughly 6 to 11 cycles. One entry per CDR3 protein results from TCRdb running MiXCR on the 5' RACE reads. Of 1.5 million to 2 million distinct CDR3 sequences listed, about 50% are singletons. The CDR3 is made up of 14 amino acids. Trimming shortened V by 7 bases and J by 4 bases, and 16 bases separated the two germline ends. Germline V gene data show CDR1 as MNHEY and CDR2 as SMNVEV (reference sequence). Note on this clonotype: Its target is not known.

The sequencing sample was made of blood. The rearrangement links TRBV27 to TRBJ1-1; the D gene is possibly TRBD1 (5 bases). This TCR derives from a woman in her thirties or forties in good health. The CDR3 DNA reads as TGTGCCAGCATCTCAGACAGATTGAGCACTGAAGCTTTCTTT. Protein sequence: CASISDRLSTEAFF.